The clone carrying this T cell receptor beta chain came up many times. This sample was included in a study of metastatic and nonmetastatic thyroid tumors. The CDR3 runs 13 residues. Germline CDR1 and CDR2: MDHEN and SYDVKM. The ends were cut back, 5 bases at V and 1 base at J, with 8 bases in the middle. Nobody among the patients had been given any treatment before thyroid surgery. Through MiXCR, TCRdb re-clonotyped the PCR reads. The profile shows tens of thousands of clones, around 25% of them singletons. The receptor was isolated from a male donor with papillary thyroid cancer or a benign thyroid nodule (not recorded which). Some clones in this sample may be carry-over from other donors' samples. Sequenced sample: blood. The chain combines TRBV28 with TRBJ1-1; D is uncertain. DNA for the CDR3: TGTGCCAGCAGTCCCCCAACGAACACTGAAGCTTTCTTT. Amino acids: CASSPPTNTEAFF.